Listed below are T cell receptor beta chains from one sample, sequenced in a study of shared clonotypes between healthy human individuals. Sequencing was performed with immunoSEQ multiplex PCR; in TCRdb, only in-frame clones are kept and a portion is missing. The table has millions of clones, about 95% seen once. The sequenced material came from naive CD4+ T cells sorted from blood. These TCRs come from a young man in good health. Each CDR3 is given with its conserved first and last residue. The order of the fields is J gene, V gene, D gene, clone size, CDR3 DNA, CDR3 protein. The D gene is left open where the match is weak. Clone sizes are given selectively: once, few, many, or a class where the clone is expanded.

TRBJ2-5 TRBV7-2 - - TGTGCCAGCAGCTTAGATGGACTCGAGACCCAGTACTTC CASSLDGLETQYF
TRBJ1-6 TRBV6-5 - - TGTGCCAGCAGTTACGAGGGCAGTAGGTCACCCCTCCACTTT CASSYEGSRSPLHF
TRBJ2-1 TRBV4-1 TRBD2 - TGCGCCAGCAGCCAAATCGCCGGGACTAGCGGTTACAATGAGCAGTTCTTC CASSQIAGTSGYNEQFF
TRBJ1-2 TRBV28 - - TGTGCCAGCAGTTCCGCCCCCGGGCGGGACTATGGCTACACCTTC CASSSAPGRDYGYTF
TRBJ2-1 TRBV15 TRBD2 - TGTGCCACCAGCAGATCCGGGACTAGCGACTCCTACAATGAGCAGTTCTTC CATSRSGTSDSYNEQFF
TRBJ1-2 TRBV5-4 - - TGTGCCAGCAGCTTTGATGGGGAACGCGGCTACACCTTC CASSFDGERGYTF
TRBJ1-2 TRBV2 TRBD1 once TGTGCCAGCAGTGAAACCCGGACAGGGGGGATCTATGGCTACACCTTC CASSETRTGGIYGYTF
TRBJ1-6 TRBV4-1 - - TGCGCCAGCAGCCAAGATAACGTTGGGGGAGAACGAAATTCACCCCTCCACTTT CASSQDNVGGERNSPLHF
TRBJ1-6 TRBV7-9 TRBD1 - TGTGCCAGCAGCCCCACAGGGGGCGCATCCTATAATTCACCCCTCCACTTT CASSPTGGASYNSPLHF
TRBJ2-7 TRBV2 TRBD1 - TGTGCCAGCAGTGACTTTAGGCAGGGGGCGGGTGAGCAGTACTTC CASSDFRQGAGEQYF
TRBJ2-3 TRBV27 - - TGTGCCAGCAGTCACCCCCGGCGGGGATACACAGATACGCAGTATTTT CASSHPRRGYTDTQYF